This T cell receptor (beta chain) was captured in a study of blood T cells in healthy people across ages. Then a second PCR, running roughly 7 to 11 cycles, was carried out with a sample-barcoded 5' primer and a J-beta primer mix. Each CDR3 protein is one row after TCRdb ran MiXCR on the 5' RACE reads. Of about 1.4 million distinct CDR3 sequences in the sample, 59% are singletons; the top ten hold about 6.7%. The CDR3 has 13 amino acids. Looked up from germline, CDR1 is MNHNS and CDR2 is SASEGT. Between the trimmed V and J ends, which lost 3 bases and 2 bases, there was a span of 7 bases. This clonotype was seen a handful of times.

The sequenced sample was blood. V is TRBV6-1 and J is TRBJ1-1, with D perhaps matching TRBD1 (5 bases). The receptor comes from a young man in good health. The CDR3 protein is CASSDWGNTEAFF. The DNA for the CDR3 is TGTGCCAGCAGTGATTGGGGCAACACTGAAGCTTTCTTT.